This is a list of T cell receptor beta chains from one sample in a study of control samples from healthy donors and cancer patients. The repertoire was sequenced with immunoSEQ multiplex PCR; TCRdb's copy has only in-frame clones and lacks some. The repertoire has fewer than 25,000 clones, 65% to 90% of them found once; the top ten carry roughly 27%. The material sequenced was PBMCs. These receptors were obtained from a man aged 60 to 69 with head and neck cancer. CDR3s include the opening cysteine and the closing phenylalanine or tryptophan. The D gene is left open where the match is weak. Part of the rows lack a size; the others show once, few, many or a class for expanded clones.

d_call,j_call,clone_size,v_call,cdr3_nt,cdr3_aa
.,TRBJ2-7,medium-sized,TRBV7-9,TGTGCCAGCAGCTTAGCGTCCAGGGACGAGCAGTACTTC,CASSLASRDEQYF
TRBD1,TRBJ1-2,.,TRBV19,TGTGCCAGTAGTATTACAGGGGGCAGTATCTATGGCTACACCTTC,CASSITGGSIYGYTF
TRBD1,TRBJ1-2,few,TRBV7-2,TGTGCCAGCAGCTTAGCGGACAGGACTCTCTATGGCTACACCTTC,CASSLADRTLYGYTF
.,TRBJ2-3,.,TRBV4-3,TGCGCCAGCAGCCGACAGGACGGTGATTTCGTAGATACGCAGTATTTT,CASSRQDGDFVDTQYF
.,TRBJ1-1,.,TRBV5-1,TGCGCCAGCAGCTTGGAGCCAGGTTTGAACACTGAAGCTTTCTTT,CASSLEPGLNTEAFF
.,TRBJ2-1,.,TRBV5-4,TGTGCCAGCAGCTTGTCTCGCGGTAATGAGCAGTTCTTC,CASSLSRGNEQFF
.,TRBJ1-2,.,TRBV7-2,TGTGCCAGCAGCTTAGCCGTCGCCACTACAGCTAACTATGGCTACACCTTC,CASSLAVATTANYGYTF
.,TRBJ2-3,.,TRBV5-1,TGCGCCAGCAGCTTGTTCGGGGTTCAACAGTATTTT,CASSLFGVQQYF
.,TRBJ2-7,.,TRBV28,TGTGCCAGCAGTTCAAGGAGGGGTGGGTCCTACGAGCAGTACTTC,CASSSRRGGSYEQYF
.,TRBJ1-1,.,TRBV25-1,TGTGCCAGCTCATCGTACACTGAAGCTTTCTTT,CASSSYTEAFF
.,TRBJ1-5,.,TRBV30,TGTGCCTGGAGCGTATCAGGGGCTAGCAATCAGCCCCAGCATTTT,CAWSVSGASNQPQHF
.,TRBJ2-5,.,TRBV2,TGTGCCAGCAGTGAAGCGACCCGGACCCAGTACTTC,CASSEATRTQYF
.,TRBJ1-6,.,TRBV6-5,TGTGCCAGCATGGGGTGGGAGTCTAATTCACCCCTCCACTTT,CASMGWESNSPLHF
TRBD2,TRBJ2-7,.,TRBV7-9,TGTGCCAGCAGCCGGGCTAGCGGGTCCCCCTACGAGCAGTACTTC,CASSRASGSPYEQYF
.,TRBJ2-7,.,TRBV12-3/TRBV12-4,TGTGCCAGCAGTTTGGGGGACCGCTACGAGCAGTACTTC,CASSLGDRYEQYF
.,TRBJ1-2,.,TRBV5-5,TGTGCCAGCAGCCCGGACAGCCTGGGCGGCTACACCTTC,CASSPDSLGGYTF
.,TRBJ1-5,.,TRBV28,TGTGCCAGCACCCAGTGGCCGCTGACGAAACCCCAGCATTTT,CASTQWPLTKPQHF
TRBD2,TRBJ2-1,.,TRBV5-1,TGCGCCAGCAGCTTGGCCGTCCTAGCGGGAGGGCCTAGCAATGAGCAGTTCTTC,CASSLAVLAGGPSNEQFF
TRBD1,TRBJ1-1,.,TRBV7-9,TGTGCCAGCAGCCAAGGGACAGTTGAAGCTTTCTTT,CASSQGTVEAFF
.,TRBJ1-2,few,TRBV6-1,TGTGCCAGCAGTGAATGGGTGACGGCGGTAGCTGACCGGGGTGGCTACACCTTC,CASSEWVTAVADRGGYTF
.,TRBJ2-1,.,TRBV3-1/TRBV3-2,TGTGCCAGCAGCCGACAGGAAGAGCAGTTCTTC,CASSRQEEQFF
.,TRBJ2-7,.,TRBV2,TGTGCCAGCAGCGGATCGAGGAGCGAGCAGTACTTC,CASSGSRSEQYF
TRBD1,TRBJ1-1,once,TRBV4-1,TGCGCCAGCAGCCAAGGACAGGGCTTTACTGAAGCTTTCTTT,CASSQGQGFTEAFF
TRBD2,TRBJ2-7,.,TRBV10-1,TGCGCCAGCAGTGAGCAGGGACTAGCGGGGATGAGATCATACGAGCAGTACTTC,CASSEQGLAGMRSYEQYF
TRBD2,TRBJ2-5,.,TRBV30,TGTGCCTGGGACCAGAGAAGCGGGGGGCTCCGGGAGACCCAGTACTTC,CAWDQRSGGLRETQYF
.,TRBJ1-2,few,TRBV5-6,TGTGCCAGCAGCTTGGAAGACAGCTTCTCCTATGGCTACACCTTC,CASSLEDSFSYGYTF
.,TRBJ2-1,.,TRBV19,TGTGCCAGTAGTATCCTTTCTTACCGGAATGAGCAGTTCTTC,CASSILSYRNEQFF
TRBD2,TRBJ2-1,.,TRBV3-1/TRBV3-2,TGTGCCAGCAGCCGGACTAGCGGGAGGCTTTACAATGAGCAGTTCTTC,CASSRTSGRLYNEQFF
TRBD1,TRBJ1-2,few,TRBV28,TGTGCCAGCGGCGACAGGGCGCTTAGTGGCTACACCTTC,CASGDRALSGYTF
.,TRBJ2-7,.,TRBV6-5,TGTGCCAGCAGACCGACCGGTGACGGGAACGAGCAGTACTTC,CASRPTGDGNEQYF
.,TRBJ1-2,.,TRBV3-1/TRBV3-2,TGTGCCAGCAGCCAATGGCATGGCTACACCTTC,CASSQWHGYTF
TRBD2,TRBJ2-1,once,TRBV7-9,TGTGCCAGCAGCTTGACTAGCGGGAGTCTAGATGAGCAGTTCTTC,CASSLTSGSLDEQFF
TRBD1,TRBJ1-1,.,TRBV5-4,TGTGCCAGCAGCTGGGACAGGGAGGGAGCTTTCTTT,CASSWDREGAFF
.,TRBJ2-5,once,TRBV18,TGTGCCAGCTCACCACATGAGGGAGAGACCCAGTACTTC,CASSPHEGETQYF
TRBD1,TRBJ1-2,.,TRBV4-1,TGCGCCAGCAGCCCCACAGGGACAGCGTCTGGCTACACCTTC,CASSPTGTASGYTF
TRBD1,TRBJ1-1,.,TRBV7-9,TGTGCCAGCACCCTCTCCGGGACAGGGAATTCTTTTCCTGAAGCTTTCTTT,CASTLSGTGNSFPEAFF
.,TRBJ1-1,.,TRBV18,TGTGCCAGCTCACCGGAAAGAATGAACACTGAAGCTTTCTTT,CASSPERMNTEAFF
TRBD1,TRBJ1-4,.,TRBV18,TGTGCCAGCTCACCATACCCCCGACAGGGGCGCACCGAAAAACTGTTTTTT,CASSPYPRQGRTEKLFF
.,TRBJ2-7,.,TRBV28,TGTGCCAGCAGACCTTACTTGAGCTCCTACGAGCAGTACTTC,CASRPYLSSYEQYF